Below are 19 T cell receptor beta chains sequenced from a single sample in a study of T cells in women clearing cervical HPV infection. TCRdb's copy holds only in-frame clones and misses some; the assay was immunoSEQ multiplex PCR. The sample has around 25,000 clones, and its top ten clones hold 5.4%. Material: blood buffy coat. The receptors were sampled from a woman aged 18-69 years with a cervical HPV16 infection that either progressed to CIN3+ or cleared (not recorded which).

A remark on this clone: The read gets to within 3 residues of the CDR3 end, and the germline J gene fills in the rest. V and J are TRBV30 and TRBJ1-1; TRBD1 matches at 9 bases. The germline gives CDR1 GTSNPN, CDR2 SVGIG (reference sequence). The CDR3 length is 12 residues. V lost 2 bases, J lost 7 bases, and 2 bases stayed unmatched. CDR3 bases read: TGTGCCTGGAGTTGGGACAGGGATGAA. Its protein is CAWSWDRDE. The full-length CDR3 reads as CAWSWDRDEAFF.

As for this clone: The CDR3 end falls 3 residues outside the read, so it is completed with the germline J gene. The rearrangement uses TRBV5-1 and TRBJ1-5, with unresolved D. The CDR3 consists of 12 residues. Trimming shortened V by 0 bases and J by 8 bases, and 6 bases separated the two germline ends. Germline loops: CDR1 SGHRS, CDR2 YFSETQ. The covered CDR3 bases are TGCGCCAGCAGCTTGGAGGCGGAGCCC. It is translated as CASSLEAEP. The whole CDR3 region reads CASSLEAEPQHF.

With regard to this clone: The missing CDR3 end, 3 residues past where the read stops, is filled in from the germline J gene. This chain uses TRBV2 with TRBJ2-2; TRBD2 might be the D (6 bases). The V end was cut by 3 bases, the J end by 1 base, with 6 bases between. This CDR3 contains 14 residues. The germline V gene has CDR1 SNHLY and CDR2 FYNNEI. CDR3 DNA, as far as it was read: TGTGCCAGCAGTGAGACTAGGAACACCGGGGAG. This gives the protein CASSETRNTGE. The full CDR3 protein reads CASSETRNTGELFF.

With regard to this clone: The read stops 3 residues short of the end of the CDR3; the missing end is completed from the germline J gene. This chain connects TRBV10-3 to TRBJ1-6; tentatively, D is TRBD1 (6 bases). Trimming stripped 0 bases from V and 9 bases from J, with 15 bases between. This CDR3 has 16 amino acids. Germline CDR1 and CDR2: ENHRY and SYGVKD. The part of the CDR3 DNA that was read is TGTGCCATCAGTGAGTCGGATGCAGGGGAGAGTTCACCC. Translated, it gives CAISESDAGESSP. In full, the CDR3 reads CAISESDAGESSPLHF.

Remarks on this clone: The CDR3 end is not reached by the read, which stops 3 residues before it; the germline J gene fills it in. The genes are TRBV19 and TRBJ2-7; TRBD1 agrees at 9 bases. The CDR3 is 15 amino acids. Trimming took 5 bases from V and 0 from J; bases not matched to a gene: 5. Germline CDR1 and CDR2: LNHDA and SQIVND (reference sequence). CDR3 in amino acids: CASSVDRGTSYEQYF. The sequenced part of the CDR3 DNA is TGTGCCAGTAGTGTCGACAGGGGGACCTCCTACGAG.

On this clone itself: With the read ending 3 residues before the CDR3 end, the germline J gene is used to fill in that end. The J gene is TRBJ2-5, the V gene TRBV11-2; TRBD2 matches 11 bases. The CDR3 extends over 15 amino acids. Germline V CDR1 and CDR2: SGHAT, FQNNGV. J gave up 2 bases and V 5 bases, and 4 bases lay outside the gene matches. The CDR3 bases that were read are TGTGCCAGCAGCGTGACTAGCGGGGTACAAGAGACC. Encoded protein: CASSVTSGVQET. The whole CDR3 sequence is CASSVTSGVQETQYF.

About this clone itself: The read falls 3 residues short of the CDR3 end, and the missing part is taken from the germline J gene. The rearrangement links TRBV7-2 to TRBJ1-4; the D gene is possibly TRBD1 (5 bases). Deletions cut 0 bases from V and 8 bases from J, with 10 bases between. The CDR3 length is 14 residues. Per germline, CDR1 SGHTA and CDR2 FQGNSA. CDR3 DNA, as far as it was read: TGTGCCAGCAGCTTAGCAGGGGATGGCGAAAAA. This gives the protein CASSLAGDGEK. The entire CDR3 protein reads CASSLAGDGEKLFF.

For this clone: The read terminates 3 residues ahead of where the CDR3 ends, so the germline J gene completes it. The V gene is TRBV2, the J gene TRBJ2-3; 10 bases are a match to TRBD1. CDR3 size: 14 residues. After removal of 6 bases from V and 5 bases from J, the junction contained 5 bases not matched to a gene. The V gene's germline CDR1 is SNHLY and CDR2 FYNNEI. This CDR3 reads CASRLTGGVDTQYF. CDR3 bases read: TGTGCCAGCAGATTGACAGGGGGCGTAGATACG.

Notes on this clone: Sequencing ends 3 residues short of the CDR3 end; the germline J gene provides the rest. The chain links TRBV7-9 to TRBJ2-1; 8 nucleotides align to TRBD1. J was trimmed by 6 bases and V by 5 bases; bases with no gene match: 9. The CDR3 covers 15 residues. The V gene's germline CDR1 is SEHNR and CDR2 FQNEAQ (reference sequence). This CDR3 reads CASSRDRGLGNEQFF. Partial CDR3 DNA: TGTGCCAGCAGCCGTGACAGGGGTCTCGGCAATGAG.

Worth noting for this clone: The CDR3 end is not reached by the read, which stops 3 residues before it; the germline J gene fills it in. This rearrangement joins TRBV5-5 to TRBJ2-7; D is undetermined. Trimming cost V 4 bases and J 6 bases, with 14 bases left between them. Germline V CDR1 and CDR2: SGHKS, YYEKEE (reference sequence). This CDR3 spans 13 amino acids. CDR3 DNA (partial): TGTGCCAGCAGCCAGCCATACGGGTTCGAG. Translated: CASSQPYGFE. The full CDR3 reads CASSQPYGFEQYF.

The part of the CDR3 DNA that was read is TGCAGTGCTAGAGATGTGCGGGGGGGCACCACAGATACG. It yields the protein CSARDVRGGTTDT. The entire CDR3 is CSARDVRGGTTDTQYF. The chain couples TRBV20-1 to TRBJ2-3; 9 positions agree with TRBD2. The read is 3 residues too short to cover the CDR3 end, so that end is filled in from the germline J gene. The CDR3 has 16 amino acids. With 0 bases clipped from V and 2 bases from J, the junction kept 6 bases outside the gene matches. The germline V gene encodes CDR1 DFQATT and CDR2 SNEGSKA (reference sequence).

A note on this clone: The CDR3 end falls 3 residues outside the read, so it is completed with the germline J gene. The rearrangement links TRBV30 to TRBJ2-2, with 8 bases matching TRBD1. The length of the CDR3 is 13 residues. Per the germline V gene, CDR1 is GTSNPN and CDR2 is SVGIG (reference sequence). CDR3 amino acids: CACSRTGHSPLFF. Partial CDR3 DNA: TGTGCCTGCTCCCGGACAGGGCATTCACCG.

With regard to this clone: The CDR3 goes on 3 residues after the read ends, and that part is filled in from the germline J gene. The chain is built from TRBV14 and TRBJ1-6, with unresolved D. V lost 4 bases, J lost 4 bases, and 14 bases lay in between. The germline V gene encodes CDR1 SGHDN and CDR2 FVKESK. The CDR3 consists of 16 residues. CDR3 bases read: TGTGCCAGCAGCCCTCCGGGGTTATGGTATAATTCACCC. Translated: CASSPPGLWYNSP. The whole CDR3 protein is CASSPPGLWYNSPLHF.

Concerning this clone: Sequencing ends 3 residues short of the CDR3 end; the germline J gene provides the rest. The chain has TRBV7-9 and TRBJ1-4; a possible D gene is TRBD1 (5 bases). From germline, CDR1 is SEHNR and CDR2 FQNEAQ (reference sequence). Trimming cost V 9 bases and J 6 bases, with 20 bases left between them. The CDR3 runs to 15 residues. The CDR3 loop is CASSYLGGLHEKLFF. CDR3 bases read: TGTGCCAGTTCCTACCTGGGGGGATTACATGAAAAA.

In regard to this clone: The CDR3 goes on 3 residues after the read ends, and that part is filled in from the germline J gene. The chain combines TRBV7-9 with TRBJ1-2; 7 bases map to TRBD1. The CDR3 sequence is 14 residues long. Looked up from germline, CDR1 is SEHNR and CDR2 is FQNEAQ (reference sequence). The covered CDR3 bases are TGTGCCAGCAGCTTATCACAGGGGAGGTACGAC. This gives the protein CASSLSQGRYD. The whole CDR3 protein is CASSLSQGRYDYTF.

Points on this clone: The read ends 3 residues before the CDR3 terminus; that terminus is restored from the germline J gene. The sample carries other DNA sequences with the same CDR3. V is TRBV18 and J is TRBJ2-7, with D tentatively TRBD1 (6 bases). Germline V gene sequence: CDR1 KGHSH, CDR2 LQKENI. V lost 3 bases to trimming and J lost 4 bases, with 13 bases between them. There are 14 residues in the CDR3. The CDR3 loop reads CASSPATGRYEQYF. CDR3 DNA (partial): TGTGCCAGCTCACCCGCCACAGGGAGATACGAG.

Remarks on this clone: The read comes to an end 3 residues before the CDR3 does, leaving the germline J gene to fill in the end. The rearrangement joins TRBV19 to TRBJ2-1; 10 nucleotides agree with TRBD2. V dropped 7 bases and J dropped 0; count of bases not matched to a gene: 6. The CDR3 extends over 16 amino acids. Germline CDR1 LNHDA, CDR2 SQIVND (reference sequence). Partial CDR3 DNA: TGTGCCAGTAATCGACTAGCGGGTAACTCCTACAATGAG. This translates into CASNRLAGNSYNE. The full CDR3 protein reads CASNRLAGNSYNEQFF.

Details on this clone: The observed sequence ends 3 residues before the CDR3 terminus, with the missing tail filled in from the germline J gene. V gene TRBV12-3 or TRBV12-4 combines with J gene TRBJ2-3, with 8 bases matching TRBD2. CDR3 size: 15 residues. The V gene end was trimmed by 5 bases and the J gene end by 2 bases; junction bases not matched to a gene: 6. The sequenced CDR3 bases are TGTGCCAGCAGTGTACTAGCGGTTAACACAGATACG. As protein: CASSVLAVNTDT. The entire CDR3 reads CASSVLAVNTDTQYF.

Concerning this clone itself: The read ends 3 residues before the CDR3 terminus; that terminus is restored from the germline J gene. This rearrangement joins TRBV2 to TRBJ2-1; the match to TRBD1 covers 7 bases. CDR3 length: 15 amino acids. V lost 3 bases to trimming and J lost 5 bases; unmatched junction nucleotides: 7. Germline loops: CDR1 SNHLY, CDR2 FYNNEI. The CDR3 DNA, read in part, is TGTGCCAGCAGTGATGCTACAGGGGCGAACAATGAG. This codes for CASSDATGANNE. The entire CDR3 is CASSDATGANNEQFF.